This TCR beta chain was retrieved from a study of T cell responses to AZD1222 COVID-19 vaccine. Study results and caveats: Most donors were white British and more were female, and clonal diversity was possibly underestimated.

Method: immunoSEQ multiplex PCR; TCRdb's copy keeps in-frame clones and lacks some. The table includes approximately 88,000 clones, roughly nine tenths detected once. As to this clone: The antigen remains undetermined.

The CDR3 runs 13 residues. V lost 5 bases and J lost 8, with 12 bases in between. Germline assignment: CDR1 MDHEN and CDR2 SYDVKM. The clonotype was recovered from an adult in good health. This chain joins TRBV28 and TRBJ1-4; D is unresolved. Sequencing was performed on peripheral blood, taken on day 0 of AZD1222 vaccination. The CDR3 region is CASSVGSREKLFF. CDR3 in DNA: TGTGCCAGCAGTGTCGGATCCAGGGAAAAACTGTTTTTT. The full variable domain, completed using reference TRBV28 and TRBJ1-4, is DVKVTQSSRYLVKRTGEKVFLECVQDMDHENMFWYRQDPGLGLRLIYFSYDVKMKEKGDIPEGYSVSREKKERFSLILESASTNQTSMYLCASSVGSREKLFFGSGTQLSVL.